This T cell receptor beta chain was captured by sequencing in a study of T-cell reconstitution after alpha-beta-depleted transplantation in children. Preparing the TCRbeta library involved the use of unique molecular identifiers. TCRdb used MiXCR to reprocess the PCR reads, holding one entry per CDR3 protein. The sample has roughly 100,000 distinct CDR3 sequences, around 6% seen once. Details on this clonotype: Antigen specificity is unknown.

The CDR3 extends over 17 amino acids. Trimming at V came to 0 bases and at J to 8 bases, leaving 10 bases not matched to a gene. Per the germline V gene, CDR1 is MNHEY and CDR2 is SVGAGI. Study-wide points: The study traced high day-60 TCRbeta diversity in some patients to surviving recipient T cells and thymic progenitors. Newly produced T cells mostly provided counts and TCRbeta diversity after one year, as hyperexpanded clones declined. Alpha-beta T cells about two months after transplant reportedly derived from several hundred expanded graft clones.

The sequenced sample was PBMCs, mostly from graft donor cells, obtained 60 days after TCRalphabeta/CD19-depleted stem cell transplant. This rearrangement joins TRBV6-5 to TRBJ2-1; 10 bases are a match to TRBD1. This receptor was obtained from a female patient aged 2 to 10 who had a stem cell transplant for Fanconi anemia, so the T cells may come from the graft donor. The CDR3 DNA is TGTGCCAGCAGTTACTCGAGAGGACAGGGGGTGCTCTATGAGCAGTTCTTC. Translation: CASSYSRGQGVLYEQFF.